This TCR beta chain was sequenced for a study of Graves' ophthalmopathy and Graves' hyperthyroidism. Presentation of ophthalmopathy in the donors involved moderate-to-severe activity, CAS ≥3, NOSPECS ≥4 and a duration under 3 months. Reliance was placed on clinical symptoms, serum thyroxine, TRAb, thyroid ultrasound and orbital computed tomography for diagnosis. The sample holds a few counts of this clonotype. RNA transcripts were the template, and TCR beta CDR3 regions were amplified from them. HTBI primers served in a first-round RT-PCR, which a second-round multiplex PCR followed. TCRdb ran MiXCR on the multiplex PCR reads and lists one entry per CDR3 protein. The sample lists over 200,000 distinct CDR3 sequences; approximately 28% were seen once. This receptor was taken from a man in his forties or fifties with Graves' ophthalmopathy. Sequences were obtained from peripheral blood.

The CDR3 sequence is CASSSDDREETQYF. CDR3 in DNA: TGTGCCAGCAGCTCCGATGACAGGGAAGAGACCCAGTACTTC. This chain connects TRBV11-1 to TRBJ2-5; 7 bases are shared with TRBD1. The ends lost 4 bases at V and 3 bases at J; junction bases unmatched: 5. CDR3 size: 14 residues. CDR1 and CDR2 from the germline V gene are SGHAT and FQDESV (reference sequence). Supplemented by reference TRBV11-1 and TRBJ2-5, the full variable domain reads EAEVAQSPRYKITEKSQAVAFWCDPISGHATLYWYRQILGQGPELLVQFQDESVVDDSQLPKDRFSAERLKGVDSTLKIQPAELGDSAMYLCASSSDDREETQYFGPGTRLLVL.